This paragraph covers one T cell receptor beta chain sequence. The sample is drawn from a study of blood T cell repertoires in COVID-19. The J segment lost 1 base and the V segment lost 0 bases, leaving 6 bases of the junction unmatched. CDR3 length equals 17 residues. From germline, CDR1 is KGHSH and CDR2 LQKENI. As processed by the authors: Amplifying reference gene primers gave estimates of nucleated cell counts. The data were produced by immunoSEQ multiplex PCR, yet TCRdb's version contains in-frame clones alone and is incomplete. V, J and clone size are taken as reported in that table, and D and trimming were inferred from the DNA itself. The data contain about 70,000 clones, roughly 79% of them singletons.

Sequencing input: peripheral blood. The clonotype comes from a woman in her 70s with acute or convalescent COVID-19. The chain combines TRBV18 with TRBJ2-1, with TRBD2 identical over 7 bases. The CDR3 DNA is TGTGCCAGCTCACCACCAAATAGCGGGCTTTCCTACAATGAGCAGTTCTTC. Translating gives CASSPPNSGLSYNEQFF. Full variable domain (outside the CDR3, taken from reference TRBV18 and TRBJ2-1): NAGVMQNPRHLVRRRGQEARLRCSPMKGHSHVYWYRQLPEEGLKFMVYLQKENIIDESGMPKERFSAEFPKEGPSILRIQQVVRGDSAAYFCASSPPNSGLSYNEQFFGPGTRLTVL.